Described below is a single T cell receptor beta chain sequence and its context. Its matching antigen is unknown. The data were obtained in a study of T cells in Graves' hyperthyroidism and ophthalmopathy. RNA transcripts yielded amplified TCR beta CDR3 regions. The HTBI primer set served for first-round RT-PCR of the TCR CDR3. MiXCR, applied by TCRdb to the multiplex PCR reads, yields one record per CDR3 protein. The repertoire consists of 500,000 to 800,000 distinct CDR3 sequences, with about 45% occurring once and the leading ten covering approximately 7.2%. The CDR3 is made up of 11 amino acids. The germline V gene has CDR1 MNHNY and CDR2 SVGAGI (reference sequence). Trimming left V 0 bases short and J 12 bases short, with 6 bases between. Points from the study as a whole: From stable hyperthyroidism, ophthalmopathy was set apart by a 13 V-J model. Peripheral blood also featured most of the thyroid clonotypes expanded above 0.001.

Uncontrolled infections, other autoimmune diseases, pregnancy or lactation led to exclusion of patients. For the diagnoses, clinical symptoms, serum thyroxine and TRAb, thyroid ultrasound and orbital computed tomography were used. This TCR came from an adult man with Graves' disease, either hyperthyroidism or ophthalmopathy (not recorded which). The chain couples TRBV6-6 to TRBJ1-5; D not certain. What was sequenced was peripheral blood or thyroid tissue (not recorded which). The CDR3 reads CASSYSRFQHF. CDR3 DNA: TGTGCCAGCAGTTACTCCAGGTTCCAGCATTTT.